This passage covers 8 T cell receptor beta chains from one sample sequenced in a study of shared clonotypes between healthy human individuals (dated by TCRdb to about 2020). Receptor amplification or capture employed the immunoSEQ multiplex PCR assay. Here the immuneACCESS table is served through TCRdb, limited to in-frame sequences with V and J called. Missing clones are a known gap in these copies; in checked studies unresolved V genes cover under half, and the rest lacks a known reason. The table for this sample lists roughly 2 million clones; approximately 96% of them were counted only once. Around 0.13% of the sample goes to the ten largest clones. The sequenced material came from naive CD4+ T cells sorted from blood. This sample's cell subset or site label indicates: CD45RA+ positively selected. The origin of the receptors is a man aged 18-30 years in good health.

The chain couples TRBV30 to TRBJ1-5, with a weak D call TRBD1 (5 bases). The CDR3 spans 14 residues. In germline, CDR1 is GTSNPN, CDR2 SVGIG (reference sequence). V was cut by 3 bases and J by 4 bases, with 13 bases left in between. This CDR3 reads CAWSQSGGNQPQHF. The CDR3 nucleotides read TGTGCCTGGAGCCAATCGGGGGGTAATCAGCCCCAGCATTTT.

J is TRBJ2-2 and V is TRBV18; D gene uncertain. The V gene's germline CDR1 is KGHSH and CDR2 LQKENI. There are 14 residues in the CDR3. The V end lost 1 base, the J end lost 7 bases, and 10 bases lay between the germline ends. CDR3 sequence (DNA): TGTGCCAGCTCACCACAATCAAGGGACGGGGAGCTGTTTTTT. Its translation is CASSPQSRDGELFF.

V is TRBV7-9 and J is TRBJ2-7, with D perhaps TRBD1 or TRBD2 (5 bases each). V lost 4 bases, J lost 3 bases, and 16 bases lay in between. The CDR3 has 15 amino acids. Germline V gene data show CDR1 as SEHNR and CDR2 as FQNEAQ (reference sequence). The CDR3, as DNA: TGTGCCAGCAGCTACGGAGACCCGGGGCGCTACGAGCAGTACTTC. Its protein product is CASSYGDPGRYEQYF. Looking up the rest from reference TRBV7-9 and TRBJ2-7 gives the full variable domain: DTGVSQNPRHKITKRGQNVTFRCDPISEHNRLYWYRQTLGQGPEFLTYFQNEAQLEKSRLLSDRFSAERPKGSFSTLEIQRTEQGDSAMYLCASSYGDPGRYEQYFGPGTRLTVT.

Worth noting for this clone: Within the sample, other DNA sequences also encode this same CDR3. The chain joins TRBV7-2 to TRBJ1-1; maybe TRBD1 (6 bases). CDR3 length: 15 amino acids. From germline, CDR1 is SGHTA and CDR2 FQGNSA. Trimming took 0 bases from V and 0 from J, leaving 8 bases between them. In DNA, the CDR3 is TGTGCCAGCAGCTTAGCAGGACAGTTGAACACTGAAGCTTTCTTT. Protein sequence: CASSLAGQLNTEAFF.

The V gene is TRBV18, the J gene TRBJ2-7; D is uncertain. V was trimmed by 4 bases and J by 7 bases, leaving 8 bases between them. Looked up from germline, CDR1 is KGHSH and CDR2 is LQKENI. The CDR3 is made up of 11 amino acids. The CDR3 loop reads CASSLADEQYF. CDR3 nucleotides: TGTGCCAGCTCACTAGCCGATGAGCAGTACTTC.

This chain links TRBV10-3 with TRBJ2-7; D gene uncertain. CDR3 length equals 13 residues. From germline, CDR1 is ENHRY and CDR2 SYGVKD. V was trimmed by 3 bases and J by 7 bases, leaving 13 bases between them. The CDR3 region has the DNA TGTGCCATCAGTGATGGGCTACTGGAGGAGCAGTACTTC. Translation: CAISDGLLEEQYF.

CDR3 loop: CASSFIRPGQGNEAFF. The CDR3 DNA is TGTGCCAGCAGCTTCATTCGACCGGGACAGGGGAATGAAGCTTTCTTT. The chain is built from TRBV28 and TRBJ1-1; 10 bases are a match to TRBD1. CDR1 and CDR2 from the germline V gene are MDHEN and SYDVKM. The J segment lost 7 bases and the V segment lost 6 bases, leaving 14 bases of the junction unmatched. This CDR3 has 16 amino acids.

The chain has TRBV5-1 and TRBJ1-3; D is unresolved. Between the trimmed V and J ends, which lost 0 bases and 8 bases, there was a span of 12 bases. CDR1 and CDR2 from the germline V gene are SGHRS and YFSETQ. The CDR3 is made up of 14 amino acids. CDR3 DNA sequence: TGCGCCAGCAGCTTGGAGGGCAGGATGGACACCATATATTTT. This codes for CASSLEGRMDTIYF.